Listed below are T cell receptor beta chains from one sample, sequenced in a study of shared clonotypes between healthy human individuals. Here immunoSEQ multiplex PCR was the method, and the copy in TCRdb shows in-frame clones only, minus some. Seen here are about 2.3 million clones, just over 90% observed once, and the top ten hold about 0.39%. Sample: naive CD4+ T cells from PBMCs. The origin of the receptors is a man younger than 30 in good health. Some clones in this sample may be carry-over from other donors' samples. Each CDR3 is given with its conserved first and last residue. Fields, in order: D gene, V gene, J gene, clone size, CDR3 DNA, CDR3 protein. The D gene is left open where the match is weak. Clone size is stated in some rows and not others, as once, few, many or a class when expanded.

D: -
V: TRBV30
J: TRBJ2-7
size: -
DNA: TGTGCCTGGAGTGTGTTCCGCCTCGAGCAGTACTTC
CDR3: CAWSVFRLEQYF

D: -
V: TRBV7-2
J: TRBJ2-7
size: -
DNA: TGTGCCAGCAGCTTAGGTAGGGCCTCCTACGAGCAGTACTTC
CDR3: CASSLGRASYEQYF

D: -
V: TRBV5-1
J: TRBJ1-1
size: -
DNA: TGCGCCAGCAGCTTGTCAGGGACTGAAGCTTTCTTT
CDR3: CASSLSGTEAFF

D: -
V: TRBV19
J: TRBJ2-7
size: few
DNA: TGTGCCAGTAGGTCCGCCAGGGACAACGAGCAGTACTTC
CDR3: CASRSARDNEQYF

D: TRBD2
V: TRBV11-2
J: TRBJ2-1
size: -
DNA: TGTGCCAGCAGCCGTATAGCGGGAGGCTCCTACAATGAGCAGTTCTTC
CDR3: CASSRIAGGSYNEQFF

D: -
V: TRBV7-8
J: TRBJ2-1
size: -
DNA: TGTGCCAGCAGCTTATCATGGGCCCCGGCGGTCAATGAGCAGTTCTTC
CDR3: CASSLSWAPAVNEQFF

D: -
V: TRBV4-1
J: TRBJ1-5
size: -
DNA: TGCGCCAGCAGCCAAGTAGGGCAGCTTAATCAGCCCCAGCATTTT
CDR3: CASSQVGQLNQPQHF

D: -
V: TRBV1
J: TRBJ2-1
size: -
DNA: TGCACCAGCAGCCAAGACCCGAGCGGGAGGGCCGCTGAGCAGTTCTTC
CDR3: CTSSQDPSGRAAEQFF

D: -
V: TRBV4-1
J: TRBJ2-5
size: -
DNA: TGCGCCAGCAGCCAAGATCTTTCGGAGACCCAGTACTTC
CDR3: CASSQDLSETQYF

D: -
V: TRBV6-5
J: TRBJ2-1
size: -
DNA: TGTGCCAGCAGCCCCCGGGGCTCCTACAATGAGCAGTTCTTC
CDR3: CASSPRGSYNEQFF

D: TRBD1
V: TRBV5-8
J: TRBJ1-1
size: -
DNA: TGTGCCAGCAGCTGGTCACGACAGGGCGAGGGGAACACTGAAGCTTTCTTT
CDR3: CASSWSRQGEGNTEAFF

D: -
V: TRBV15
J: TRBJ1-1
size: once
DNA: TGTGCCACCAGCAGAGGACTACTGAACACTGAAGCTTTCTTT
CDR3: CATSRGLLNTEAFF

D: -
V: TRBV4-3
J: TRBJ1-1
size: -
DNA: TGCGCCAGCAGCCAGTCGGGACATCTGGTGAACACTGAAGCTTTCTTT
CDR3: CASSQSGHLVNTEAFF